Included here is one TCR beta chain sequence, with context. CDR1 GTSNPN and CDR2 SVGIG come from the germline V gene (reference sequence). V trimming: 5 bases; J trimming: 4 bases; junction bases outside the gene matches: 9. This CDR3 spans 16 amino acids. Generated by immunoSEQ multiplex PCR, the TCRdb table keeps only in-frame clones and is missing some. Of around 260,000 clones listed, roughly nine tenths are singletons. This sample stems from a study of blood T cell repertoires in COVID-19. Study overall: The United States, Italy and Spain supplied acute and convalescent COVID-19 samples. Sample material is recorded as cDNA or gDNA derived from T cells, B-cell-depleted T cells, or PBMCs.

Seattle cases were enrolled at active infection and followed longitudinally. The TCR originated in a woman aged 30 to 39 with COVID-19, enrolled during active disease. Input material: peripheral blood. The J gene is TRBJ2-2, the V gene TRBV30; TRBD2 aligns across 11 bases. In nucleotides, the CDR3 is TGTGCCTGGGCAGCATGGCTAGCGGGAGGCACCGGGGAGCTGTTTTTT. It specifies CAWAAWLAGGTGELFF.